This TCR beta chain was documented in a study of T-cell reconstitution after alpha-beta-depleted transplantation in children. Unique molecular identifiers were used to barcode this TCRbeta library. TCRdb redid the calling of the PCR reads with MiXCR, one entry per CDR3 protein. The sample has roughly 350,000 distinct CDR3 sequences; around 10% are singletons. The CDR3 length is 15 residues. CDR1 and CDR2 (germline): SGHRS, YFSETQ. Trimming pared 3 bases from V and 3 bases from J, leaving 16 bases between. This clonotype was detected a few times. This TCR came from a human donor who donated a stem cell graft to a child with acute lymphoblastic leukemia. This specimen was PBMCs from the stem cell graft donor, taken from the stem cell graft. The rearrangement joins TRBV5-1 to TRBJ2-7, with TRBD1 as a possible D gene (5 bases). DNA for the CDR3: TGCGCCAGCAGCTCACAGGTCAGTACACTCTACGAGCAGTACTTC. Protein sequence: CASSSQVSTLYEQYF.